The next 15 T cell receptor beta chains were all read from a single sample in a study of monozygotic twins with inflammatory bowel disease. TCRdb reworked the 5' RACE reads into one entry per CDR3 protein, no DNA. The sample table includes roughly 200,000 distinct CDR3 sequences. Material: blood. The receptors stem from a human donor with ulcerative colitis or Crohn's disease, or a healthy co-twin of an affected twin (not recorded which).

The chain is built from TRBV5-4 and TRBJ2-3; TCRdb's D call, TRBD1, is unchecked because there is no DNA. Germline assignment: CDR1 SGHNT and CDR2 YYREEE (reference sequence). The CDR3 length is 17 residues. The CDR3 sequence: CASSNTRGGVPTDTQYF.

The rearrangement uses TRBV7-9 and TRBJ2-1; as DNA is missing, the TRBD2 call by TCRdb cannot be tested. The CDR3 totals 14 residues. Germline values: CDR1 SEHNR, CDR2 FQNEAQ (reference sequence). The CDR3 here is CASSLGSGSDEQFF.

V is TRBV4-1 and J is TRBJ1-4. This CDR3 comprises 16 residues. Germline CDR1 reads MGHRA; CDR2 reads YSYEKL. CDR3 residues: CASSQQFGFDNEKLFF.

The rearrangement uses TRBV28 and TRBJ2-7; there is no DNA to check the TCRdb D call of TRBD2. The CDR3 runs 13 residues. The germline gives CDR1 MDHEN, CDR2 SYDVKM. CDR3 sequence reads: CVSKEAGAGEQYF. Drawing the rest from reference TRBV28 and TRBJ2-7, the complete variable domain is DVKVTQSSRYLVKRTGEKVFLECVQDMDHENMFWYRQDPGLGLRLIYFSYDVKMKEKGDIPEGYSVSREKKERFSLILESASTNQTSMYLCVSKEAGAGEQYFGPGTRLTVT.

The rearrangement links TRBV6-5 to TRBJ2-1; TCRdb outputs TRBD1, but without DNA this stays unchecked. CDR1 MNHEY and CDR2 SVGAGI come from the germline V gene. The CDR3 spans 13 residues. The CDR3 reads CASRGAGYNEQFF.

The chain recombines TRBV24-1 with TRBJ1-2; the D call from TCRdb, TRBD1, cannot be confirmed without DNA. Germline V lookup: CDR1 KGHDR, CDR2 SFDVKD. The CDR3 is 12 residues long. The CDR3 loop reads CATSDTGEGYTF.

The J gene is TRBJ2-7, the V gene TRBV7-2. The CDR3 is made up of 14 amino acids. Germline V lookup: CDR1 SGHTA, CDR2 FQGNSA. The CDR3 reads CASSLATVTYEQYF.

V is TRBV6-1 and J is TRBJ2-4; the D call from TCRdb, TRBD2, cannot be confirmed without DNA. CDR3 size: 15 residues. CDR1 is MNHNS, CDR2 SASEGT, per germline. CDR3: CASRPSGGAENIQYF.

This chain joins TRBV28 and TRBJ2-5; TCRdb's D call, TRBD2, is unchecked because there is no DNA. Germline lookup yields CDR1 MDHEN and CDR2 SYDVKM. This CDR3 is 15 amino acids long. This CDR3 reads CASTDGGAIRETQYF. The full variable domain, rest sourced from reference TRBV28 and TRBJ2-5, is DVKVTQSSRYLVKRTGEKVFLECVQDMDHENMFWYRQDPGLGLRLIYFSYDVKMKEKGDIPEGYSVSREKKERFSLILESASTNQTSMYLCASTDGGAIRETQYFGPGTRLLVL.

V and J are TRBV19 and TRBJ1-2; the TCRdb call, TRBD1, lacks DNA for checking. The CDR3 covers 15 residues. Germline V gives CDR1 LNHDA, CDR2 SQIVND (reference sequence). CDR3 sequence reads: CASSTQGNTYYGYTF.

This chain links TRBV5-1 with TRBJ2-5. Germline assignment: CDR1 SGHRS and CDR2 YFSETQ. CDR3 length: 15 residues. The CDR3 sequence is CASSTFLSGQETQYF. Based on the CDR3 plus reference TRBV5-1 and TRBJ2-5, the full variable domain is KAGVTQTPRYLIKTRGQQVTLSCSPISGHRSVSWYQQTPGQGLQFLFEYFSETQRNKGNFPGRFSGRQFSNSRSEMNVSTLELGDSALYLCASSTFLSGQETQYFGPGTRLLVL.

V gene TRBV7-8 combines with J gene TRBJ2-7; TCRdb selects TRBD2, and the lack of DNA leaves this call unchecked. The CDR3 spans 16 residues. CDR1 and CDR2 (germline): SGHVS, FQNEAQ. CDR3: CASSLTSGGTYYEQYF.

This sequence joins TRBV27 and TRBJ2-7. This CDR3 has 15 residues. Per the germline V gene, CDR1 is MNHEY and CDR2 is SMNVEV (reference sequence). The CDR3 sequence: CASSIENSGSYEQYF.

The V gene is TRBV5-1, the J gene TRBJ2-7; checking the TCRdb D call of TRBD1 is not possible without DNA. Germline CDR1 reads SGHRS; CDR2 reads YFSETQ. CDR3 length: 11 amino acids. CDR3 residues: CASSYEGGQYF.

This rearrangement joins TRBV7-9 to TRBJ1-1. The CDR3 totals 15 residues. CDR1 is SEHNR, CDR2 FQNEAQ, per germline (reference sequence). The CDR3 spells CASSSSGRSNTEAFF. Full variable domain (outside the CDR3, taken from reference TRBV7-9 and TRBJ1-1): DTGVSQNPRHKITKRGQNVTFRCDPISEHNRLYWYRQTLGQGPEFLTYFQNEAQLEKSRLLSDRFSAERPKGSFSTLEIQRTEQGDSAMYLCASSSSGRSNTEAFFGQGTRLTVV.